Shown below are 29 T cell receptor beta chains from a single sample sequenced in a study of blood T cell repertoires in COVID-19 (TCRdb year 2020). Receptor libraries were prepared by the immunoSEQ multiplex PCR assay. The immuneACCESS repertoire file appears here via TCRdb, limited to in-frame rearrangements. These files lack a portion of the clones; in checked studies, under half of the deficit traces to unresolved V genes, and the cause of the others is not known. This sample lists about 200,000 clones; just over 85% were detected once. 3.5% to 5% of the sample is in the top ten clones. Source material: peripheral blood. The receptors originated from a man aged 50 to 60 with acute or convalescent COVID-19.

This CDR3 is CASSLSGSQYF. DNA of the CDR3: TGTGCCAGCAGTTTATCAGGGTCCCAGTACTTC. This chain joins TRBV12-3 or TRBV12-4 and TRBJ2-5; perhaps TRBD1 as D (5 bases). Trimming shortened V by 2 bases and J by 9 bases, and 7 bases separated the two germline ends. The CDR3 contains 11 residues.

The chain recombines TRBV7-9 with TRBJ2-7, with D perhaps TRBD1 (5 bases). Trimming removed 6 bases from V and 6 bases from J, with 9 bases in between. This CDR3 region has 11 residues. CDR1 is SEHNR and CDR2 is FQNEAQ in the germline V gene (reference sequence). The CDR3 protein is CASRTGGEQYF. CDR3 DNA: TGTGCCAGCAGAACAGGCGGCGAGCAGTACTTC.

Points on this clone: Other nucleotide sequences in the sample specify the same CDR3. The V call is TRBV7-8, the J call TRBJ1-2; 10 bases match TRBD1. This CDR3 has 15 amino acids. CDR1 and CDR2 (germline): SGHVS, FQNEAQ. V gave up 5 bases and J gave up 6 bases; unmatched junction bases: 9. The CDR3 loop reads CASSPRQGAKHGYTF. CDR3 bases: TGTGCCAGCAGCCCTCGACAGGGGGCCAAGCATGGCTACACCTTC.

This rearrangement joins TRBV5-1 to TRBJ1-4; 10 positions match TRBD1. Losses at the gene ends were 3 bases for V and 9 bases for J; bases not matched to a gene: 11. The CDR3 spans 16 residues. Germline CDR1 SGHRS, CDR2 YFSETQ. In DNA form, the CDR3 reads TGCGCCAGCAGCTGGGGCGGGACAGGGGATACAAAAAAACTGTTTTTT. Translating it yields CASSWGGTGDTKKLFF.

The V and J genes are TRBV4-2 and TRBJ2-7; D is perhaps TRBD2 (5 bases). Germline V CDR1 and CDR2: LGHNA, YNFKEQ. V was trimmed by 1 base and J by 0 bases, leaving 10 bases between them. The CDR3 sequence is 15 residues long. The CDR3: CASSQAAVSSYEQYF. CDR3 DNA sequence: TGTGCCAGCAGCCAAGCAGCGGTGAGCTCCTACGAGCAGTACTTC.

The rearrangement joins TRBV11-2 to TRBJ1-1; TRBD1 is a possible D gene (6 bases). From germline, CDR1 is SGHAT and CDR2 FQNNGV. The CDR3 totals 16 residues. V lost 2 bases, J lost 1 base, and 14 bases lay in between. The CDR3 DNA is TGTGCCAGCAGCTTAAATGCGCAAGGGGGGAACACTGAAGCTTTCTTT. This sequence encodes CASSLNAQGGNTEAFF. Complete variable domain (other parts from reference TRBV11-2 and TRBJ1-1): EAGVAQSPRYKIIEKRQSVAFWCNPISGHATLYWYQQILGQGPKLLIQFQNNGVVDDSQLPKDRFSAERLKGVDSTLKIQPAKLEDSAVYLCASSLNAQGGNTEAFFGQGTRLTVV.

V usage is TRBV5-1 and J usage is TRBJ2-6; D perhaps matches TRBD1 (7 bases). Trimming shortened V by 4 bases and J by 4 bases, and 21 bases separated the two germline ends. Germline-derived CDR1 and CDR2 are SGHRS and YFSETQ. The CDR3 consists of 18 residues. The CDR3 DNA reads TGCGCCAGCAGCGCCCCCGAGGAGGGGGCTTCGGGGGCCAACGTCCTGACTTTC. It translates to CASSAPEEGASGANVLTF.

This clone appeared once. The chain is built from TRBV11-1 and TRBJ2-2; TRBD1 matches 7 bases. This CDR3 has 16 amino acids. Germline CDR1 SGHAT, CDR2 FQDESV (reference sequence). After removal of 5 bases from V and 2 bases from J, the junction contained 8 bases not matched to a gene. The CDR3: CASSGPGTANTGELFF. DNA for the CDR3: TGTGCCAGCAGCGGGCCCGGGACAGCCAACACCGGGGAGCTGTTTTTT.

This clone was recorded once. The V gene is TRBV3-1 (or the pseudogene TRBV3-2), the J gene TRBJ2-2; D may be TRBD2 (7 bases). CDR3 length: 17 residues. Germline V gene data show CDR1 as LGHDT and CDR2 as YNNKEL (reference sequence). V was shortened by 1 base and J by 7 bases, with 19 bases between the two germline ends. The CDR3 DNA is TGTGCCAGCAGCCAAGTAATGACGGGGGGCGCGGGCGGGGAGCTGTTTTTT. Translating it yields CASSQVMTGGAGGELFF.

This rearrangement joins TRBV28 to TRBJ2-7; D possibly corresponds to TRBD1 (5 bases). This CDR3 is 14 amino acids long. V gave up 3 bases and J gave up 1 base, with 10 bases separating them. Germline lookup yields CDR1 MDHEN and CDR2 SYDVKM. Written as DNA, the CDR3 is TGTGCCAGCAGTTTGGGGCAGGCATCCTACGAGCAGTACTTC. Translation gives CASSLGQASYEQYF.

The chain uses TRBV5-4 and TRBJ2-3, with 8 bases matching TRBD2. The CDR3 extends over 17 amino acids. Germline CDR1 SGHNT, CDR2 YYREEE (reference sequence). After removal of 4 bases from V and 1 base from J, the junction contained 11 bases not matched to a gene. The CDR3 loop reads CASSPRPAGAGTDTQYF. DNA of the CDR3: TGTGCCAGCAGCCCCCGGCCAGCGGGGGCCGGCACAGATACGCAGTATTTT.

The chain has TRBV30 and TRBJ2-1; the match to TRBD2 covers 7 bases. Germline V gives CDR1 GTSNPN, CDR2 SVGIG (reference sequence). The CDR3 is made up of 15 amino acids. J gave up 6 bases and V 3 bases, and 11 bases lay outside the gene matches. CDR3 nucleotides: TGTGCCTGGAGCCCGTCCGGGGGGTTTGGCAATGAGCAGTTCTTC. Protein sequence: CAWSPSGGFGNEQFF.

A few counts support this clone. This sequence joins TRBV11-3 and TRBJ2-1, with a tentative D call TRBD1 (6 bases). V was clipped by 5 bases and J by 2 bases, with 19 bases between them. CDR3 length: 17 residues. Germline lookup yields CDR1 SGHNT and CDR2 YENEEA. CDR3 residues: CASSPQQGVGPYNEQFF. CDR3 DNA sequence: TGTGCCAGCAGCCCACAACAGGGTGTTGGGCCCTACAATGAGCAGTTCTTC.

This rearrangement joins TRBV6-1 to TRBJ1-2; D remains ambiguous. The CDR3 is 15 residues long. Germline values: CDR1 MNHNS, CDR2 SASEGT. V was clipped by 0 bases and J by 0 bases, with 8 bases between them. CDR3 nucleotide sequence: TGTGCCAGCAGTGAAGCTAAAGGAGCTAACTATGGCTACACCTTC. This translates into CASSEAKGANYGYTF.

The chain employs TRBV6-6 and TRBJ1-2, with D unresolved. Germline values: CDR1 MNHNY, CDR2 SVGAGI (reference sequence). This CDR3 spans 12 amino acids. The V gene lost 5 bases and the J gene lost 8 bases, with 12 bases spanning the gap. The CDR3 DNA is TGTGCCAGCAGTCCGGACGGGAGGGGCTACACCTTC. Translating gives CASSPDGRGYTF.

This chain joins TRBV11-2 and TRBJ2-5; tentatively, D is TRBD2 (5 bases). The germline gives CDR1 SGHAT, CDR2 FQNNGV. This CDR3 is built from 13 residues. Trimming shortened V by 5 bases and J by 5 bases, and 12 bases separated the two germline ends. CDR3 sequence reads: CASSTGIRETQYF. The CDR3 nucleotides read TGTGCCAGCAGCACGGGGATCCGGGAGACCCAGTACTTC.

This clone showed up just once. This rearrangement joins TRBV19 to TRBJ1-4, with TRBD1 matching over 7 bases. The germline CDR1 and CDR2 sequences are LNHDA and SQIVND (reference sequence). The CDR3 is 15 amino acids. Trimming took 7 bases from V and 4 from J; bases not matched to a gene: 9. As DNA, the CDR3 is TGTGCCAGTACGACCTGGGACAGCCGTAATGAAAAACTGTTTTTT. The encoded protein is CASTTWDSRNEKLFF.

This clone was seen ten or more times. The genes are TRBV27 and TRBJ2-5; no clear D. This CDR3 has 13 amino acids. The germline V gene encodes CDR1 MNHEY and CDR2 SMNVEV (reference sequence). V was clipped by 3 bases and J by 5 bases, with 10 bases between them. CDR3: CASSFRVRETQYF. In DNA form, the CDR3 reads TGTGCCAGCAGTTTCCGCGTCCGGGAGACCCAGTACTTC.

The chain carries TRBV7-9 and TRBJ1-4; D not resolved. V lost 6 bases and J 10 bases, leaving 15 bases between the germline ends. Germline CDR1 SEHNR, CDR2 FQNEAQ (reference sequence). The CDR3 totals 13 residues. CDR3 loop: CASSSSNEGKLFF. Written as DNA, the CDR3 is TGTGCCAGCAGTTCCTCAAATGAGGGAAAACTGTTTTTT.

The gene calls are TRBV19 and TRBJ2-7; 11 nucleotides align to TRBD2. CDR1 and CDR2 from the germline V gene are LNHDA and SQIVND (reference sequence). The V and J ends lost 1 base and 5 bases, in that order; junction bases with no gene match: 1. This CDR3 region has 14 residues. CDR3 residues: CASSIGLAGNEQYF. As DNA, the CDR3 is TGTGCCAGTAGTATAGGACTAGCGGGGAACGAGCAGTACTTC.

V is TRBV19 and J is TRBJ2-7, with 12 bases matching TRBD1. J lost 4 bases, V lost 5 bases, and 6 bases had no gene match. This CDR3 spans 15 amino acids. The germline CDR1 and CDR2 sequences are LNHDA and SQIVND (reference sequence). This chain's CDR3 is CASSLGQGARYEQYF. CDR3 sequence (DNA): TGTGCCAGTAGTTTGGGACAGGGGGCGCGATACGAGCAGTACTTC.

The CDR3 coding sequence is TGTGCCAGCTCACCGTCCGGGACAGTCGGCTACGAGCAGTACTTC. Translated: CASSPSGTVGYEQYF. The chain has TRBV18 and TRBJ2-7; TRBD1 matches at 7 bases. Trimming removed 3 bases from V and 3 bases from J; junction bases left unmatched: 8. This CDR3 has 15 amino acids. Germline CDR1 and CDR2: KGHSH and LQKENI.

This clone was observed a single time. The chain uses TRBV20-1 and TRBJ2-3; a weak D match, TRBD1 (5 bases). The CDR3 sequence is 14 residues long. CDR1 is DFQATT, CDR2 SNEGSKA, per germline (reference sequence). Trimming took off 3 bases at V and 4 bases at J, with 14 bases between the two ends. CDR3 loop: CSASNGLGADTQYF. In nucleotides, the CDR3 is TGCAGTGCTAGTAACGGGCTAGGGGCAGATACGCAGTATTTT.

The genes are TRBV7-9 and TRBJ1-5; TRBD1 matches at 7 bases. V lost 6 bases, J lost 4 bases, and 9 bases stayed unmatched. In germline, CDR1 is SEHNR, CDR2 FQNEAQ (reference sequence). This CDR3 contains 15 residues. The DNA of the CDR3 is TGTGCCAGCAGTCCCACTACAGGGGTTAATCAGCCCCAGCATTTT. As protein: CASSPTTGVNQPQHF.

In this sample, this clone turned up once. The CDR3 spells CASSPFGITSGNTIYF. CDR3 DNA sequence: TGTGCCAGCAGCCCCTTTGGCATCACCTCTGGAAACACCATATATTTT. The chain recombines TRBV7-6 with TRBJ1-3; no clear D gene. The CDR3 extends over 16 amino acids. The V gene lost 5 bases and the J gene lost 0 bases, with 14 bases spanning the gap. The germline CDR1 and CDR2 sequences are SGHVS and FNYEAQ.

The J gene is TRBJ1-1, the V gene TRBV5-1; D ambiguous. Looked up from germline, CDR1 is SGHRS and CDR2 is YFSETQ. Between the trimmed V and J ends, which lost 0 bases and 7 bases, there was a span of 16 bases. This CDR3 is built from 15 residues. In DNA form, the CDR3 reads TGCGCCAGCAGCTTGGGGTCGTCGCTGCGTGGTGAAGCTTTCTTT. Amino acids: CASSLGSSLRGEAFF.

The V and J genes are TRBV6-6 and TRBJ1-4; D is perhaps TRBD1 (6 bases). There are 15 residues in the CDR3. The V end was cut by 6 bases, the J end by 0 bases, with 11 bases between. Germline V gene sequence: CDR1 MNHNY, CDR2 SVGAGI (reference sequence). As DNA, the CDR3 is TGTGCCAGCAGCCGGGACACCGCAACTAATGAAAAACTGTTTTTT. This translates into CASSRDTATNEKLFF.

This clone was found once. The gene calls are TRBV14 and TRBJ1-1; the match to TRBD1 covers 10 bases. Germline assignment: CDR1 SGHDN and CDR2 FVKESK. V dropped 5 bases and J dropped 5; count of bases not matched to a gene: 8. The CDR3 covers 15 residues. The CDR3, as DNA: TGTGCCAGCAGCAATCACGGACAGGGGGGGACTGAAGCTTTCTTT. Its protein is CASSNHGQGGTEAFF. Full variable domain (outside the CDR3, taken from reference TRBV14 and TRBJ1-1): EAGVTQFPSHSVIEKGQTVTLRCDPISGHDNLYWYRRVMGKEIKFLLHFVKESKQDESGMPNNRFLAERTGGTYSTLKVQPAELEDSGVYFCASSNHGQGGTEAFFGQGTRLTVV.

The chain carries TRBV9 and TRBJ2-5, with 11 positions matching TRBD2. The CDR3 has 15 residues. The V gene's germline CDR1 is SGDLS and CDR2 YYNGEE. The junction had 5 bases not matched to a gene; V was cut back by 6 bases and J by 1 base. The CDR3 sequence: CASTQLAGGQETQYF. Written as DNA, the CDR3 is TGTGCCAGCACCCAGCTAGCGGGGGGCCAAGAGACCCAGTACTTC.